These 7 T cell receptor beta chains originate from one sample sequenced in a study of shared clonotypes between healthy human individuals. The assay was immunoSEQ multiplex PCR, and TCRdb's table has in-frame clones only and misses some. The table includes over a million clones, roughly 97% detected once. Sequencing was carried out using naive CD4+ T cells sorted from blood. Subset meaning: CD45RA+ positively selected. These receptors originate from a man younger than 40 in good health.

The rearrangement links TRBV5-1 to TRBJ2-2, with D maybe TRBD2 (6 bases). The CDR3 runs 13 residues. The V end was cut by 4 bases, the J end by 6 bases, with 10 bases between. The germline gives CDR1 SGHRS, CDR2 YFSETQ. CDR3 loop: CASSRPGAGELFF. The CDR3 region has the DNA TGCGCCAGCAGCCGGCCGGGGGCCGGGGAGCTGTTTTTT.

CDR3 in amino acids: CASSTLAGGPYEQYF. As DNA, the CDR3 is TGTGCCAGCAGTACCCTAGCGGGAGGGCCCTACGAGCAGTACTTC. The chain joins TRBV6-1 to TRBJ2-7; 12 bases align to TRBD2. V lost 5 bases, J lost 2 bases, and 4 bases stayed unmatched. CDR1 and CDR2 from the germline V gene are MNHNS and SASEGT. The CDR3 contains 15 residues.

J is TRBJ2-7 and V is TRBV6-6; 8 nucleotides line up with TRBD2. The length of the CDR3 is 13 residues. Germline CDR1 is MNHNY and CDR2 is SVGAGI (reference sequence). Trimming took 5 bases from V and 6 from J; bases not matched to a gene: 6. CDR3 nucleotide sequence: TGTGCCAGCAGTAGTAGCGGGATGGGCGAGCAGTACTTC. Protein sequence: CASSSSGMGEQYF.

The rearrangement links TRBV18 to TRBJ1-5; D remains unclear. V lost 3 bases, J lost 5 bases, and 26 bases lay in between. CDR1 is KGHSH and CDR2 is LQKENI in the germline V gene. CDR3 length: 19 residues. CDR3 residues: CASSPGSIGRGSVDQPQHF. CDR3 DNA: TGTGCCAGCTCACCGGGTTCTATCGGGCGGGGAAGCGTCGATCAGCCCCAGCATTTT.

V gene TRBV9 combines with J gene TRBJ2-1; TRBD2 matches at 16 bases. This CDR3 is built from 16 residues. V lost 4 bases and J lost 5; bases outside the gene matches: 3. CDR1 and CDR2 from the germline V gene are SGDLS and YYNGEE. CDR3 in DNA: TGTGCCAGCAGCCTGGGACTAGCGGGAGGGGACAATGAGCAGTTCTTC. Protein: CASSLGLAGGDNEQFF.

This chain uses TRBV27 with TRBJ1-5; D gene ambiguous. CDR3 length: 13 amino acids. The germline gives CDR1 MNHEY, CDR2 SMNVEV (reference sequence). The germline V and J ends were trimmed by 6 bases and 0 bases, with 6 bases remaining between them. The CDR3 DNA reads TGTGCCAGCAGCCGGAATAGCAATCAGCCCCAGCATTTT. This encodes CASSRNSNQPQHF.

This chain uses TRBV19 with TRBJ2-2; 7 bases align to TRBD1. CDR3 length: 13 amino acids. From germline, CDR1 is LNHDA and CDR2 SQIVND (reference sequence). The trim removed 5 bases at V and 6 bases at J, leaving 3 bases unmatched. As DNA, the CDR3 is TGTGCCAGTAGTGCCGACAGGGCCGGGGAGCTGTTTTTT. This gives the protein CASSADRAGELFF.